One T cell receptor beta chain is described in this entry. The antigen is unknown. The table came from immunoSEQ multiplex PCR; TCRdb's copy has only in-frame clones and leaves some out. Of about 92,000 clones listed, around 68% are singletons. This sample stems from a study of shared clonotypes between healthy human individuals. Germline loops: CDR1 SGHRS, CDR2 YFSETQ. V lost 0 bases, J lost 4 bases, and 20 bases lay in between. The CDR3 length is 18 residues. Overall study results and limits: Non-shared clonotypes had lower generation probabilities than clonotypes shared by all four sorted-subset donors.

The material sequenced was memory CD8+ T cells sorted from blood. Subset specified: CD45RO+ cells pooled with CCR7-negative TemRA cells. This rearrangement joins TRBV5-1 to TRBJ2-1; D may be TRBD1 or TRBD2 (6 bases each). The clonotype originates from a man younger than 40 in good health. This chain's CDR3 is CASSLDLGGMFRYNEQFF. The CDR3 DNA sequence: TGCGCCAGCAGCTTGGATTTAGGGGGGATGTTTCGGTACAATGAGCAGTTCTTC.